This T cell receptor (beta chain) came from a study of CD8 T cells in Susac syndrome. RNA, at about 0.45 to 1 ug, was reverse transcribed with random hexamers. Each CDR3 protein gets one entry after TCRdb re-called the immunoSEQ multiplex PCR reads with MiXCR. Of roughly 140,000 distinct CDR3 sequences listed, roughly 96% are singletons. V lost 6 bases to trimming and J lost 0 bases, with 14 bases between them. This CDR3 is 15 amino acids long. Germline values: CDR1 LNHDA, CDR2 SQIVND (reference sequence). This clonotype was picked up one time. The multiple sclerosis controls consisted of treatment-naive patients with relapsing-remitting disease, either stable or active.

This sequence was found in a human donor with multiple sclerosis. The specimen was CD8+ T cells from PBMCs. The V and J genes are TRBV19 and TRBJ1-1, with TRBD1 as a possible D gene (5 bases). CDR3: CASSLRGHMNTEAFF. CDR3 sequence (DNA): TGTGCCAGTAGCCTCCGGGGCCACATGAACACTGAAGCTTTCTTT.